Presented here are 5 T cell receptor beta chains from one specimen sequenced in a study of T cell responses to AZD1222 COVID-19 vaccine. The method was immunoSEQ multiplex PCR; TCRdb's version includes in-frame clones alone and lacks a portion of them. The sample has 70,000 to 95,000 clones; around 91% are singletons. The material was peripheral blood, obtained 28 days after the second AZD1222 dose. The receptors originated from an adult who received the AZD1222 COVID-19 vaccine.

This clone was seen a single time. This chain links TRBV7-2 with TRBJ1-1, with TRBD1 as a possible D gene (5 bases). CDR1 SGHTA and CDR2 FQGNSA come from the germline V gene. The CDR3 is 15 residues long. Trimming removed 6 bases at V and 4 bases at J, with 18 bases between. The CDR3 coding sequence is TGTGCCAGCAGAACTGAAGACGCGGGGGGCACTGAAGCTTTCTTT. Amino acids: CASRTEDAGGTEAFF. The whole variable domain, filled in from reference TRBV7-2 and TRBJ1-1, reads GAGVSQSPSNKVTEKGKDVELRCDPISGHTALYWYRQSLGQGLEFLIYFQGNSAPDKSGLPSDRFSAERTGGSVSTLTIQRTQQEDSAVYLCASRTEDAGGTEAFFGQGTRLTVV.

The chain combines TRBV7-3 with TRBJ2-7; a possible D gene is TRBD2 (7 bases). Germline assignment: CDR1 SGHTA and CDR2 FQGTGA. The CDR3 loop spans 16 amino acids. Trimming left V 5 bases short and J 1 base short, with 18 bases between. The CDR3 sequence: CASSLKGGTGSYEQYF. As DNA, the CDR3 is TGTGCCAGCAGCCTCAAGGGGGGGACCGGTTCCTACGAGCAGTACTTC.

This rearrangement joins TRBV25-1 to TRBJ2-7; 8 positions match TRBD2. CDR3 length equals 15 residues. J lost 4 bases, V lost 3 bases, and 8 bases had no gene match. Germline V lookup: CDR1 MGHDK, CDR2 SYGVNS. The CDR3 bases are TGTGCCAGCAGTGAGGGTCTAGCGGGCTCATACGAGCAGTACTTC. Residues: CASSEGLAGSYEQYF.

The count of this clone is one. The V and J genes are TRBV5-6 and TRBJ1-4; D not certain. CDR1 and CDR2 (germline): SGHDT, YYEEEE. Trimming left V 4 bases short and J 5 bases short, with 21 bases between. The CDR3 is 17 residues long. CDR3 DNA: TGTGCCAGCAGCCCGGGTCAGGAGACATTAACGAATGAAAAACTGTTTTTT. Residues: CASSPGQETLTNEKLFF.

This chain joins TRBV5-4 and TRBJ2-2; 11 nucleotides match TRBD1. The junction had 6 bases not matched to a gene; V was cut back by 5 bases and J by 3 bases. This CDR3 has 16 amino acids. Germline V gene sequence: CDR1 SGHNT, CDR2 YYREEE (reference sequence). CDR3: CASSVDRGRDTGELFF. CDR3 in DNA: TGTGCCAGCAGTGTGGACAGGGGGCGGGACACCGGGGAGCTGTTTTTT.